The T cell receptor beta chain under discussion was sequenced for a study of PD-1 blockade in mismatch repair-deficient tumors. About the research overall: All were previously treated, progressing patients with 11 to 13 mismatch repair-deficient cancer types.

A few pembrolizumab responders had their TCRs sequenced. The V gene end was trimmed by 8 bases and the J gene end by 3 bases; junction bases not matched to a gene: 6. This CDR3 is built from 15 residues. Looked up from germline, CDR1 is MNHEY and CDR2 is SMNVEV (reference sequence). Some clones are missing from TCRdb's copy, which holds only in-frame ones; the method was immunoSEQ multiplex PCR. The sample holds about 51,000 clones, more than 65% seen once. This material consisted of peripheral blood, taken roughly 21 weeks after starting pembrolizumab. The gene calls are TRBV27 and TRBJ2-1; 11 positions match TRBD1. The receptor was isolated from an adult with mismatch repair-deficient cancer. CDR3 in amino acids: CASGTGTGGYNEQFF. The CDR3, as DNA: TGTGCCAGCGGAACCGGGACAGGGGGCTACAATGAGCAGTTCTTC.